This T cell receptor beta chain was sequenced for a study of blood T cell repertoires in COVID-19. Measured with immunoSEQ multiplex PCR; TCRdb has only the in-frame clones, and not every one. Seen here are approximately 58,000 clones, approximately 87% observed once, and the top ten hold around 4.5%. The sample was peripheral blood. This TCR came from a middle-aged man with active COVID-19.

Here the CDR3 DNA reads TGTGCCAGCAGGACTAGCGGGAGGGCGGGGACAGATACGCAGTATTTT. Protein: CASRTSGRAGTDTQYF. V and J are TRBV6-6 and TRBJ2-3, with 14 bases identical to TRBD2. The CDR3 contains 16 residues. V trimming: 6 bases; J trimming: 3 bases; junction bases outside the gene matches: 5. Germline CDR1 MNHNY, CDR2 SVGAGI (reference sequence).